This entry concerns a single T cell receptor (beta chain). Using immunoSEQ multiplex PCR, the repertoire was profiled, and TCRdb retains in-frame clones only, with some absent. Among around 55,000 clones listed, just under 90% were seen once. J was trimmed by 4 bases and V by 3 bases; bases with no gene match: 9. In germline, CDR1 is SGHRS, CDR2 YFSETQ. CDR3 size: 15 residues. The sample belongs to a study of T cell changes during pregnancy in multiple sclerosis. The source of this sequence is a female donor with multiple sclerosis, enrolled in a pregnancy study. The sequencing here drew on CD4+ T cells from peripheral blood mononuclear cells, taken in the first trimester of pregnancy. The rearrangement links TRBV5-1 to TRBJ1-2, with 7 nucleotides matching TRBD1. The CDR3 DNA follows: TGCGCCAGCAGCTCGAGTTCCGGGACAGTCTATGGCTACACCTTC. Translating gives CASSSSSGTVYGYTF.